This passage covers 2 T cell receptor beta chains from one sample sequenced in a study of blood T cell repertoires in COVID-19. Produced via immunoSEQ multiplex PCR; TCRdb's table is partial and in-frame only. The sample lists about 150,000 clones, approximately 80% occurring once. Sequenced input: PBMCs or T cells enriched from blood (not recorded which). These receptors all come from a man between 65 and 85 years old who had been exposed to COVID-19.

The CDR3 loop reads CASSTRSDSTDTQYF. The CDR3 region has the DNA TGTGCCAGTAGTACTCGTAGCGACAGCACAGATACGCAGTATTTT. The chain links TRBV19 to TRBJ2-3; D possibly corresponds to TRBD2 (5 bases). Trimming left V 4 bases short and J 0 bases short, with 11 bases between. The germline gives CDR1 LNHDA, CDR2 SQIVND (reference sequence). The CDR3 totals 15 residues.

The chain employs TRBV6-1 and TRBJ2-7; no firm D call. CDR1 and CDR2 from the germline V gene are MNHNS and SASEGT. CDR3 length: 14 residues. Trimming shortened V by 1 base and J by 4 bases, and 11 bases separated the two germline ends. CDR3 nucleotide sequence: TGTGCCAGCAGTGAAGTAGATCCAACTTACGAGCAGTACTTC. Its translation is CASSEVDPTYEQYF.